The rows below give T cell receptor beta chains drawn from one sample of a study of blood T cell repertoires in COVID-19. Produced via immunoSEQ multiplex PCR; TCRdb's table is partial and in-frame only. Counted here are 35,000 to 45,000 clones, 82% occurring once; the ten biggest clones make up around an eighth. Sequencing used peripheral blood. These receptors were taken from a human donor in a cohort sampled during active COVID-19. Both conserved end residues are part of each CDR3. D genes are given only for firm matches. Size is stated for part of the rows, as once, few or many counts, or as a class when the clone is expanded.

few	TRBD1	TRBV28	TRBJ1-1	TGTGCCAGCAGCGGACAGGGGAGGACTGAAGCTTTCTTT	CASSGQGRTEAFF
-	TRBD2	TRBV6-5	TRBJ2-7	TGTGCCAGCAGCGGGGGGGGAGAAGGGTCCTACGAGCAGTACTTC	CASSGGGEGSYEQYF
-	TRBD1	TRBV5-1	TRBJ1-6	TGCGCCAGCAGCTTGATAGGGTCAGGGGGCTATTACTCACCCCTCCACTTT	CASSLIGSGGYYSPLHF
once	-	TRBV10-1	TRBJ1-1	TGCGCCAGCAGCGCCGAAGTTCCAGGTTTGAACACTGAAGCTTTCTTT	CASSAEVPGLNTEAFF
-	-	TRBV6-6	TRBJ2-1	TGTGCCAGCAGTTACTCGAATGCCTGGGGGGACAATGAGCAGTTCTTC	CASSYSNAWGDNEQFF
-	TRBD2	TRBV25-1	TRBJ2-3	TGTGCCAGCAGTGGGCTAGCGGGAGTGGCGACAGATACGCAGTATTTT	CASSGLAGVATDTQYF
-	-	TRBV12-3/TRBV12-4	TRBJ2-3	TGTGCCAGCAGTATTACCCTGGGGGGGCAGTATTTT	CASSITLGGQYF
-	-	TRBV9	TRBJ1-2	TGTGCCAGCAGCGTAGCTCTAACAGGGCGTTCTAACTATGGCTACACCTTC	CASSVALTGRSNYGYTF
-	-	TRBV5-6	TRBJ2-5	TGTGCCAGCAGCTTACGGGACAAAGAGACCCAGTACTTC	CASSLRDKETQYF
-	TRBD1	TRBV7-8	TRBJ2-2	TGTGCCAGCAGCTTGATACAGGGGTCCGGGGAGCTGTTTTTT	CASSLIQGSGELFF
-	-	TRBV5-1	TRBJ2-2	TGCGCCAGCAGCTTCCATAACACCGGGGAGCTGTTTTTT	CASSFHNTGELFF
-	-	TRBV6-5	TRBJ1-2	TGTGCCAGCAGCCAGCCGGGACACCGTCCATATGGCTACACCTTC	CASSQPGHRPYGYTF
-	-	TRBV28	TRBJ2-2	TGTGCCAGCAGTTTGGGACCGAGGGGGAGAACCGGGGAGCTGTTTTTT	CASSLGPRGRTGELFF
few	TRBD2	TRBV5-1	TRBJ2-7	TGCGCCAGCAGCTTCACAGCGGGACCCTCCTACGAGCAGTACTTC	CASSFTAGPSYEQYF
-	TRBD1	TRBV24-1	TRBJ2-1	TGTGCCACCAGTGATACCGGGACAGGCGGAGCCGATGAGCAGTTCTTC	CATSDTGTGGADEQFF
-	TRBD2	TRBV5-1	TRBJ2-7	TGCGCCAGCCGCCCGTGGGGGGGAGGTTACTCCTACGAGCAGTACTTC	CASRPWGGGYSYEQYF
-	-	TRBV6-5	TRBJ2-5	TGTGCCAGCAATCCAAGACGGGTACAAGAGACCCAGTACTTC	CASNPRRVQETQYF
-	TRBD1	TRBV5-1	TRBJ2-7	TGCGCCAGCAGCGCGATGACAGGGATCGAGCAGTACTTC	CASSAMTGIEQYF
-	TRBD2	TRBV11-2	TRBJ2-5	TGTGCCAGCAGCTTAGGGGTGGACGGGAGGGAGACCCAGTACTTC	CASSLGVDGRETQYF
-	-	TRBV3-1/TRBV3-2	TRBJ1-2	TGTGCCAGCAGCCAACGGGGGGGAACCTATGGCTACACCTTC	CASSQRGGTYGYTF
once	TRBD2	TRBV7-9	TRBJ2-5	TGTGCCAGCAGCTTAGCTAGCGGGGGCGGGGAGACCCAGTACTTC	CASSLASGGGETQYF
-	-	TRBV5-5	TRBJ2-6	TGTGCCAGCAGCTTGGGGGGACTCGCCTCTGGGGCCAACGTCCTGACTTTC	CASSLGGLASGANVLTF
-	-	TRBV27	TRBJ2-1	TGTGCCAGCAGTTTATCGGGGGCTGGAGATGAGCAGTTCTTC	CASSLSGAGDEQFF
-	TRBD1	TRBV23-1	TRBJ1-5	TGCGCCAGCAGTCAATCGCCGGGACAGGGATCCTATAGCAATCAGCCCCAGCATTTT	CASSQSPGQGSYSNQPQHF
-	-	TRBV29-1	TRBJ1-4	TGCAGCGTTGCAGGGTATCAGGATGAAAAACTGTTTTTT	CSVAGYQDEKLFF
-	TRBD1	TRBV28	TRBJ2-7	TGTGCCAGCAGATCTGACTGGGACAGCTCCTACGAGCAGTACTTC	CASRSDWDSSYEQYF
few	-	TRBV30	TRBJ1-3	TGTGCCTGGAGAATGGGACATAGAAACACCATATATTTT	CAWRMGHRNTIYF
-	TRBD2	TRBV9	TRBJ2-1	TGTGCCAGCAGCGTAGCTACTAGCGGGGGGGAGCAGTTCTTC	CASSVATSGGEQFF
-	-	TRBV28	TRBJ1-4	TGTGCCAGCAGTTTACCCGCCGGGGGTTTTGGTGAAAAACTGTTTTTT	CASSLPAGGFGEKLFF
-	-	TRBV4-2	TRBJ2-1	TGTGCCAGCAGCGGGGCGGGAAAGTTTGATGAGCAGTTCTTC	CASSGAGKFDEQFF
-	TRBD1	TRBV7-2	TRBJ2-7	TGTGCCAGCAGCTTTCCGGACAGGGTACACGAGCAGTACTTC	CASSFPDRVHEQYF
few	-	TRBV4-1	TRBJ2-3	TGCGCCAGCAGCCCACTAGGCAGGAAGGGTGGCACAGATACGCAGTATTTT	CASSPLGRKGGTDTQYF
few	-	TRBV19	TRBJ2-5	TGTGCCAGTAGTACTCAAGAGACCCAGTACTTC	CASSTQETQYF
-	TRBD1	TRBV7-2	TRBJ1-2	TGTGCCAGCAGCCCCCGGACAGGGAACGACTATGGCTACACCTTC	CASSPRTGNDYGYTF
-	TRBD2	TRBV3-1/TRBV3-2	TRBJ2-7	TGTGCCAGCAGCCTTGGGACTAGCTTTATCTACGAGCAGTACTTC	CASSLGTSFIYEQYF
-	-	TRBV28	TRBJ2-7	TGTGCCAGCAGTTTCCGACCCTCCAGGGCCTCCTCCTACGAGCAGTACTTC	CASSFRPSRASSYEQYF
-	TRBD2	TRBV19	TRBJ2-5	TGTGCCAGTAGTATAGGAGGGCTAGCGGGAGCTCGGGAGACCCAGTACTTC	CASSIGGLAGARETQYF
-	TRBD1	TRBV18	TRBJ1-1	TGTGCCAGCTCACCAAACAGGGGGCGGGTCACTGAAGCTTTCTTT	CASSPNRGRVTEAFF
-	-	TRBV29-1	TRBJ1-2	TGCAGCGTTGAAGGGACAGATGCCTATGGCTACACCTTC	CSVEGTDAYGYTF
once	-	TRBV10-3	TRBJ2-1	TGTGCCATCAGTAGAGGGAGGTACAATGAGCAGTTCTTC	CAISRGRYNEQFF